A single sample gave rise to the 3 T cell receptor beta chains below, sequenced in a study of blood T cells in healthy people across ages. The use of a sample-barcoded 5' primer and a J-beta primer mix characterized a second PCR of about 6 to 11 cycles. TCRdb processed the 5' RACE reads anew with MiXCR; each CDR3 protein has one entry. Of over a million distinct CDR3 sequences in the sample, under 45% were seen once. The source material was blood. The receptor source for this set is a woman aged 60 to 75 in good health.

This chain uses TRBV27 with TRBJ1-2; a possible D gene is TRBD1 (5 bases). This CDR3 has 12 amino acids. V shed 5 bases and J shed 5 bases, with 9 bases lying between them. In germline, CDR1 is MNHEY, CDR2 SMNVEV (reference sequence). The CDR3 DNA reads TGTGCCAGCAGTGTACAGGCGTATGGCTACACCTTC. Amino acid sequence: CASSVQAYGYTF.

The chain uses TRBV25-1 and TRBJ2-5; the D is unclear. The germline V gene has CDR1 MGHDK and CDR2 SYGVNS. V lost 3 bases to trimming and J lost 1 base, with 9 bases between them. There are 14 residues in the CDR3. The CDR3 reads CASSDLGPQETQYF. The CDR3 region has the DNA TGTGCCAGCAGTGATCTGGGTCCCCAAGAGACCCAGTACTTC.

The chain joins TRBV5-1 to TRBJ1-1; perhaps TRBD1 as D (6 bases). V lost 8 bases and J lost 1, with 12 bases in between. Per germline, CDR1 SGHRS and CDR2 YFSETQ. The CDR3 runs to 13 residues. This CDR3 is CASTGGGNTEAFF. The CDR3 region has the DNA TGCGCCAGTACTGGGGGCGGGAACACTGAAGCTTTCTTT.